This T cell receptor beta chain is from a study of T cells expressing NK-cell markers. Study context: The TCR beta repertoires originated in sorted CD3+CD56+NKG2C+, CD3+CD56+NKG2C- and CD3+CD56-NKG2C+ T cells.

This CDR3 spans 15 amino acids. For this clonotype: What it binds is unknown.

The study, taken as a whole, reports: Dominant NKG2C+ clonotypes in six donors made up about 1.0-7.0% of CD8+ T cells. Also leading the CD3+CD56-NKG2C+ fraction in a handful of donors were these clonotypes.

UMIs were included in TCR beta cDNA generated by 5'RACE template switching. Following a re-call of the 5' RACE reads, TCRdb has one entry per CDR3 protein and lacks DNA. This repertoire comprises roughly 180,000 distinct CDR3 sequences; its ten largest clones make up around 20%. The sample was blood T cells: a sorted CD56 or NKG2C T cell subset, CD4+ or CD8+ T cells, or bulk PBMC T cells (not recorded which). V usage is TRBV12-3 or TRBV12-4 and J usage is TRBJ2-1; TCRdb outputs TRBD2, but without DNA this stays unchecked. The sequence was obtained from a woman aged 18 to 69 in good health. CDR3 residues: CASSLGAGGPDEQFF.